This T cell receptor (beta chain) stems from a study of shared clonotypes between healthy human individuals. Study-level results: Across subsets, estimated richness was generally greater for naive than for memory populations. With few donors, the genetic and exposure-history diversity represented was limited. Clonotypes not shared had lower generation probabilities than those common to all four donors.

In the case of this clone: What it binds is unknown.

CD8 cells regarded as naive lacked CD45RO, were positively chosen for CCR7, and omitted terminally differentiated effector memory CD45RA+ cells. In the authors' methods: ImmunoSEQ yielded junction-only sequences lacking quality scores, so filtering differed. The table came from immunoSEQ multiplex PCR; TCRdb's copy has only in-frame clones and leaves some out. V and J calls and clone size are those listed in that table; D and trimming were worked out from the DNA. The sample consists of approximately 2,200,000 clones, 85% to 95% of them appearing once. The CDR3 runs 13 residues. CDR1 LGHNT and CDR2 FRNRAP come from the germline V gene. The J segment lost 7 bases and the V segment lost 5 bases, leaving 2 bases of the junction unmatched.

The TCR was taken from a man aged 18 to 30 in good health. Some clones in this sample may be carry-over from other donors' samples. This chain connects TRBV12-5 to TRBJ1-3, with TRBD1 matching 10 bases. Material: naive CD8+ T cells from PBMCs. The CDR3 DNA is TGTGCTAGTGGTGTGGGACAGGGGAACACCATATATTTT. Translation gives CASGVGQGNTIYF.